A single sample is the source of the 27 T cell receptor beta chains below, sequenced in a study of human T cells and chemical hapten exposure. From the RACE reads, TCRdb called clonotypes with MiXCR, one entry per CDR3 protein. This table has around 110,000 distinct CDR3 sequences, over 9% appearing once. Time point specified: patch test 3, about 24 weeks after DPC sensitization. Treatment of the sample: therapeutic diphenylcyclopropenone sensitization with weekly scalp DPC. Sequences were derived from whole blood, sampled in connection with sensitization to the hapten diphenylcyclopropenone (DPC). Receptor source: a woman between 45 and 65 years old with alopecia areata. Some clones in this sample may be carry-over from other donors' samples.

There are a few counts of this clonotype. The chain employs TRBV9 and TRBJ2-3; D ambiguous. The V end lost 4 bases, the J end lost 6 bases, and 12 bases lay between the germline ends. Germline CDR1 reads SGDLS; CDR2 reads YYNGEE. The CDR3 has 13 amino acids. The CDR3 coding sequence is TGTGCCAGCAGCCCTCCCACCTGGGATACGCAGTATTTT. This codes for CASSPPTWDTQYF. Filled out from reference TRBV9 and TRBJ2-3, the complete variable domain reads DSGVTQTPKHLITATGQRVTLRCSPRSGDLSVYWYQQSLDQGLQFLIQYYNGEERAKGNILERFSAQQFPDLHSELNLSSLELGDSALYFCASSPPTWDTQYFGPGTRLTVL.

This clonotype was detected a few times. In DNA form, the CDR3 reads TGCAGTGCTAAGAAGGACAGGGAAGGGCAGCCCCAGCATTTT. Residues: CSAKKDREGQPQHF. The V gene is TRBV20-1, the J gene TRBJ1-5; 8 positions match TRBD1. CDR3 length equals 14 residues. V gave up 4 bases and J gave up 7 bases; unmatched junction bases: 9. The germline gives CDR1 DFQATT, CDR2 SNEGSKA (reference sequence).

The sample holds many counts of this clonotype. The chain links TRBV7-2 to TRBJ2-7; 12 bases agree with TRBD2. With V trimmed by 2 bases and J by 2 bases, 7 bases remained unmatched. Per germline, CDR1 SGHTA and CDR2 FQGNSA. CDR3 length: 17 amino acids. The CDR3 coding sequence is TGTGCCAGCAGCTTAAGAACTAGCGGGAGGCCCCCCTACGAGCAGTACTTC. Its protein is CASSLRTSGRPPYEQYF.

The V gene is TRBV7-2, the J gene TRBJ2-2; no definite D call. This CDR3 is built from 12 residues. Germline V gene data show CDR1 as SGHTA and CDR2 as FQGNSA. Trimming took off 1 base at V and 7 bases at J, with 4 bases between the two ends. This CDR3 reads CASSLEVGELFF. The DNA of the CDR3 is TGTGCCAGCAGCTTAGAAGTCGGGGAGCTGTTTTTT.

The V call is TRBV3-1, the J call TRBJ1-5, with D maybe TRBD1 (5 bases). The ends were cut back, 3 bases at V and 0 bases at J, with 9 bases in the middle. Germline V gene lookup returns CDR1 LGHDT and CDR2 YNNKEL (reference sequence). This CDR3 has 15 amino acids. This CDR3 is CASSHRQNSNQPQHF. CDR3 bases: TGTGCCAGCAGCCACAGACAGAATAGCAATCAGCCCCAGCATTTT.

A few counts support this clonotype. The V and J genes are TRBV2 and TRBJ1-2, with D unclear. Trimming removed 4 bases from V and 1 base from J, with 13 bases in between. From germline, CDR1 is SNHLY and CDR2 FYNNEI. This CDR3 has 15 residues. The DNA of the CDR3 is TGTGCCAGCAGTGCACTAGGTTTATATAACTATGGCTACACCTTC. Translated, it gives CASSALGLYNYGYTF.

The chain is built from TRBV12-3 or TRBV12-4 and TRBJ1-3, with D hard to call. V lost 5 bases and J lost 0, with 11 bases in between. This CDR3 comprises 15 residues. CDR3 protein: CASSPAINSGNTIYF. DNA of the CDR3: TGTGCCAGCAGTCCGGCGATTAACTCTGGAAACACCATATATTTT.

This clonotype was observed a handful of times. CDR3: CASSPSGQGAFSNQPQHF. The CDR3 DNA is TGTGCCAGCAGCCCTTCGGGGCAGGGGGCATTTAGCAATCAGCCCCAGCATTTT. The rearrangement uses TRBV21-1 and TRBJ1-5; the table's D call TRBD1 went unverified against the DNA. TRBV21-1 is termed a pseudogene. This CDR3 is 18 amino acids long.

For the CDR3, the DNA is TGTGCCAGCAGCCGGGACGATCAGCCCCAGCATTTT. It yields the protein CASSRDDQPQHF. V and J are TRBV5-6 and TRBJ1-5, with D perhaps TRBD1 (5 bases). CDR3 length equals 12 residues. In germline, CDR1 is SGHDT, CDR2 YYEEEE. Trimming stripped 4 bases from V and 5 bases from J, with 7 bases between.

The chain links TRBV29-1 to TRBJ2-1, with 11 bases lining up with TRBD1. The junction had 2 bases not matched to a gene; V was cut back by 6 bases and J by 1 base. The CDR3 runs to 14 residues. Germline assignment: CDR1 SQVTM and CDR2 ANQGSEA. The CDR3 loop reads CSVGQGASYNEQFF. In nucleotides, the CDR3 is TGCAGCGTCGGACAGGGGGCGTCCTACAATGAGCAGTTCTTC.

The V call is TRBV10-3, the J call TRBJ1-1; 10 nucleotides agree with TRBD1. The germline CDR1 and CDR2 sequences are ENHRY and SYGVKD. The CDR3 extends over 15 amino acids. Trimming at V came to 3 bases and at J to 8 bases, leaving 9 bases not matched to a gene. CDR3 protein: CAISEGDRGDGEAFF. In nucleotides, the CDR3 is TGTGCCATCAGTGAAGGGGACAGGGGCGATGGAGAAGCTTTCTTT.

The V call is TRBV9, the J call TRBJ1-6, with D maybe TRBD1 (5 bases). Trimming took 3 bases from V and 9 from J, leaving 19 bases between them. Germline loops: CDR1 SGDLS, CDR2 YYNGEE. The CDR3 is 16 residues long. DNA for the CDR3: TGTGCCAGCAGCGCCTTTCCAGGGTCAGGGAGTTCACCCCTCCACTTT. It codes for CASSAFPGSGSSPLHF.

There are many counts of this clonotype. V and J are TRBV12-3 or TRBV12-4 and TRBJ1-5, with 7 bases lining up with TRBD1. The CDR3 is made up of 12 amino acids. V lost 6 bases to trimming and J lost 11 bases; unmatched junction nucleotides: 7. CDR3 loop: CASSYPGTAQHF. The CDR3 bases are TGTGCCAGCAGCTATCCCGGGACAGCCCAGCATTTT.

V and J are TRBV2 and TRBJ2-1; 9 bases map to TRBD1. Germline trimming cut 8 bases from V and 3 bases from J; bases unmatched to any gene: 5. The germline CDR1 and CDR2 sequences are SNHLY and FYNNEI. The CDR3 spans 14 residues. The CDR3 DNA follows: TGTGCCAGCGGGGACAGGGCATTCTACAATGAGCAGTTCTTC. This gives the protein CASGDRAFYNEQFF.

This clonotype was seen more than once but under ten times. The chain carries TRBV3-1 and TRBJ1-5; no clear D gene. The germline V gene has CDR1 LGHDT and CDR2 YNNKEL (reference sequence). This CDR3 spans 13 amino acids. V was cut by 1 base and J by 4 bases, with 5 bases left in between. The CDR3 protein is CASSQGGNQPQHF. In DNA, the CDR3 is TGTGCCAGCAGCCAAGGCGGGAATCAGCCCCAGCATTTT.

This clonotype has at least ten counts. The genes are TRBV7-2 and TRBJ1-1, with D perhaps matching TRBD1 (6 bases). Germline CDR1 SGHTA, CDR2 FQGNSA. The ends were cut back, 5 bases at V and 5 bases at J, with 12 bases in the middle. The CDR3 sequence is 13 residues long. CDR3 in DNA: TGTGCCAGCAGCAAACAGGGTAGGACTGAAGCTTTCTTT. It encodes CASSKQGRTEAFF.

This clonotype was counted only a few times. V is TRBV20-1 and J is TRBJ1-2; 9 nucleotides agree with TRBD1. This CDR3 region has 15 residues. Germline V gives CDR1 DFQATT, CDR2 SNEGSKA (reference sequence). After removal of 0 bases from V and 3 bases from J, the junction contained 5 bases not matched to a gene. CDR3 nucleotide sequence: TGCAGTGCTAGAGATTACGGACAGGGGCACTATGGCTACACCTTC. It is translated as CSARDYGQGHYGYTF.

This clonotype was seen many times. The gene calls are TRBV7-6 and TRBJ2-7, with 9 bases aligning to TRBD2. Per the germline V gene, CDR1 is SGHVS and CDR2 is FNYEAQ. V lost 0 bases to trimming and J lost 6 bases; unmatched junction nucleotides: 0. The CDR3 is made up of 13 amino acids. DNA of the CDR3: TGTGCCAGCAGCTTAGCTAGCGGGGGCGAGCAGTACTTC. It specifies CASSLASGGEQYF.

The chain carries TRBV6-5 and TRBJ1-1; no firm D call. This CDR3 is built from 13 residues. Per germline, CDR1 MNHEY and CDR2 SVGAGI. The V end lost 4 bases, the J end lost 0 bases, and 6 bases lay between the germline ends. The CDR3 reads CASSWNMNTEAFF. DNA of the CDR3: TGTGCCAGCAGTTGGAACATGAACACTGAAGCTTTCTTT.

J is TRBJ2-7 and V is TRBV29-1, with 12 positions matching TRBD2. The CDR3 length is 16 residues. Germline V gene lookup returns CDR1 SQVTM and CDR2 ANQGSEA. Unmatched junction bases numbered 11, after V lost 4 bases and J lost 4 bases. CDR3 residues: CSVGLFGLAGLYEQYF. The CDR3, as DNA: TGCAGCGTTGGCCTTTTTGGACTAGCGGGGTTATACGAGCAGTACTTC.

This chain uses TRBV7-2 with TRBJ2-2, with D perhaps matching TRBD1 (7 bases). The CDR3 has 15 residues. Germline CDR1 reads SGHTA; CDR2 reads FQGNSA. V was shortened by 5 bases and J by 5 bases, with 15 bases between the two germline ends. This chain's CDR3 is CASSPSPGGTGELFF. CDR3 in DNA: TGTGCCAGCAGCCCCTCCCCAGGGGGGACCGGGGAGCTGTTTTTT.

This clonotype occurred a few times. CDR3 DNA sequence: TGTGCCAGCAGCCGGGGCGTAGACAGCCACTCTGGAAACACCATATATTTT. It encodes CASSRGVDSHSGNTIYF. The V gene is TRBV4-2, the J gene TRBJ1-3, with TRBD1 as a possible D gene (5 bases). The CDR3 has 17 residues. Germline lookup yields CDR1 LGHNA and CDR2 YNFKEQ. The ends were cut back, 4 bases at V and 0 bases at J, with 16 bases in the middle.

This CDR3 is CASSGGDGLYGYTF. The CDR3 coding sequence is TGTGCCAGCAGTGGGGGGGATGGGCTCTATGGCTACACCTTC. V usage is TRBV6-1 and J usage is TRBJ1-2; D possibly corresponds to TRBD1 (5 bases). The length of the CDR3 is 14 residues. V lost 4 bases and J 4 bases, leaving 13 bases between the germline ends. The germline gives CDR1 MNHNS, CDR2 SASEGT.

This clonotype was observed at least ten times. The rearrangement links TRBV20-1 to TRBJ2-7; D uncertain. V lost 2 bases and J 2 bases, leaving 10 bases between the germline ends. CDR1 and CDR2 from the germline V gene are DFQATT and SNEGSKA (reference sequence). This CDR3 has 13 amino acids. CDR3 residues: CSARSISTYEQYF. The DNA of the CDR3 is TGCAGTGCTAGAAGTATTAGTACCTACGAGCAGTACTTC.

V and J are TRBV5-1 and TRBJ2-7; no clear D. CDR1 and CDR2 (germline): SGHRS, YFSETQ. V was pared by 0 bases and J by 0 bases, with 13 bases between. CDR3 length: 16 amino acids. CDR3 protein: CASSLVGWDSSYEQYF. Here the CDR3 DNA reads TGCGCCAGCAGCTTGGTTGGCTGGGATAGCTCCTACGAGCAGTACTTC.

This clonotype has at least ten counts. Written as DNA, the CDR3 is TGCGCCAGCAGCCAAGATACTAGCGGGAGTGGGGATGAGCAGTTCTTC. Translating gives CASSQDTSGSGDEQFF. This sequence joins TRBV4-3 and TRBJ2-1; 11 positions agree with TRBD2. The ends lost 0 bases at V and 8 bases at J; junction bases unmatched: 6. Germline lookup yields CDR1 LGHNA and CDR2 YSLEER. CDR3 length: 16 residues.

This clonotype has a handful of counts. The chain links TRBV10-3 to TRBJ1-5, with D perhaps TRBD1 (6 bases). The CDR3 has 15 residues. The germline V and J ends were trimmed by 3 bases and 3 bases, with 12 bases remaining between them. CDR1 and CDR2 from the germline V gene are ENHRY and SYGVKD. In nucleotides, the CDR3 is TGTGCCATCAGTGAAGGGCAGGGGAACAATCAGCCCCAGCATTTT. This translates into CAISEGQGNNQPQHF.